The 28 T cell receptor beta chains in this list originate from one sample, sequenced in a study of T cells in Graves' hyperthyroidism and ophthalmopathy. Authors of the study amplified TCR beta CDR3 regions from RNA transcripts. When the TCR CDR3 underwent first-round RT-PCR, the HTBI primer set was used. Each CDR3 protein gets one entry after TCRdb re-called the multiplex PCR reads with MiXCR. Here the sample spans roughly 580,000 distinct CDR3 sequences, about half being singletons. The material sequenced was peripheral blood or thyroid tissue (not recorded which). These receptors came from a woman under 30 with Graves' hyperthyroidism.

V and J are TRBV25-1 and TRBJ1-6; D gene uncertain. CDR1 and CDR2 (germline): MGHDK, SYGVNS. The CDR3 consists of 14 residues. V gave up 6 bases and J gave up 11 bases, with 17 bases separating them. This chain's CDR3 is CASRGWVRRTPLHF. DNA for the CDR3: TGTGCCAGCAGGGGGTGGGTCAGAAGAACACCCCTCCACTTT.

Comments on this clonotype: A much larger clonotype is one base distant, so this may be a read error. The chain combines TRBV15 with TRBJ2-5; D perhaps matches TRBD1 (5 bases). Germline lookup yields CDR1 LNHNV and CDR2 YYDKDF (reference sequence). The CDR3 length is 11 residues. In nucleotides, the CDR3 is TGTGCCAGCAGGGCCCGAGAGACCCAGTGCTTC. This translates into CASRARETQCF.

This clonotype has a count of ten or more. The V gene is TRBV14, the J gene TRBJ1-2; no definite D call. This CDR3 is 13 amino acids long. Trimming cost V 3 bases and J 3 bases, with 8 bases left between them. CDR1 and CDR2 from the germline V gene are SGHDN and FVKESK. This chain's CDR3 is CASSQREDYGYTF. The CDR3 nucleotides are TGTGCCAGCAGCCAGCGGGAGGACTATGGCTACACCTTC.

This clonotype was recorded many times. The chain couples TRBV10-3 to TRBJ2-2; D may be TRBD1 (5 bases). V lost 4 bases and J 0 bases, leaving 9 bases between the germline ends. Germline V gene data show CDR1 as ENHRY and CDR2 as SYGVKD. The CDR3 has 15 residues. DNA for the CDR3: TGTGCCATCAGTGGTAGACAGCCGAACACCGGGGAGCTGTTTTTT. Translation: CAISGRQPNTGELFF.

J is TRBJ1-1 and V is TRBV20-1; D is uncertain. Trimming pared 3 bases from V and 2 bases from J, leaving 7 bases between. CDR3 size: 12 residues. Germline V gives CDR1 DFQATT, CDR2 SNEGSKA (reference sequence). The CDR3 DNA sequence: TGCAGTGCTAGCCCCGGAAACACTGAAGCTTTCTTT. Residues: CSASPGNTEAFF.

The CDR3 sequence is CASSGWTPMNTEAFF. CDR3 nucleotide sequence: TGTGCCAGCAGCGGATGGACACCTATGAACACTGAAGCTTTCTTT. J is TRBJ1-1 and V is TRBV25-1; D might be TRBD1 (5 bases). The CDR3 is 15 residues long. Germline V gives CDR1 MGHDK, CDR2 SYGVNS. The V gene lost 6 bases and the J gene lost 0 bases, with 14 bases spanning the gap.

V and J are TRBV20-1 and TRBJ2-7; the D gene could be TRBD1 or TRBD2 (6 bases each). V dropped 1 base and J dropped 4 bases, with 23 bases sitting between them. Germline assignment: CDR1 DFQATT and CDR2 SNEGSKA (reference sequence). This CDR3 is 17 amino acids long. The CDR3 region is CSARGGVGTQREYEQYF. Written as DNA, the CDR3 is TGCAGTGCTAGAGGCGGGGTAGGGACACAAAGGGAGTACGAGCAGTACTTC.

Comment on this clonotype: This may be a read error: a much more frequent sequence differs by one nucleotide. The chain uses TRBV6-5 and TRBJ2-7; D gene ambiguous. There are 13 residues in the CDR3. Germline V CDR1 and CDR2: MNHEY, SVGAGI. Trimming removed 6 bases at V and 2 bases at J, with 11 bases between. CDR3 protein: CASSSDLTYEQYF. CDR3 in DNA: TGTGCCAGCAGCTCGGACCTTACCTACGAGCAGTACTTC.

V is TRBV11-3 and J is TRBJ1-1; D remains unclear. CDR1 is SGHNT, CDR2 YENEEA, per germline. Trimming left V 0 bases short and J 3 bases short, with 11 bases between. The CDR3 totals 15 residues. The DNA for the CDR3 is TGTGCCAGCAGCTTAGACTCCCTACGGGACACTGAAGCTTTCTTT. As protein: CASSLDSLRDTEAFF.

The rearrangement joins TRBV9 to TRBJ2-2; D is unclear. With 0 bases removed from V and 5 bases from J, the gap between germline ends came to 8 bases. Germline CDR1 and CDR2: SGDLS and YYNGEE. The CDR3 runs to 14 residues. The CDR3 here is CASSVGPRTGELFF. The CDR3 region has the DNA TGTGCCAGCAGCGTAGGGCCCCGAACCGGGGAGCTGTTTTTT.

The J gene is TRBJ1-2, the V gene TRBV7-9; D uncertain. Germline CDR1 and CDR2: SEHNR and FQNEAQ (reference sequence). The CDR3 covers 12 residues. Trimming removed 8 bases at V and 6 bases at J, with 13 bases between. The CDR3 DNA sequence: TGTGCCAGCTCACTTGGTTTTGATGGCTACACCTTC. It translates to CASSLGFDGYTF.

This clonotype was detected only a few times. The rearrangement uses TRBV7-9 and TRBJ2-7; either TRBD1 or TRBD2 may supply D (6 bases each). Germline V gene data show CDR1 as SEHNR and CDR2 as FQNEAQ (reference sequence). This CDR3 has 15 amino acids. Between the trimmed V and J ends, which lost 4 bases and 2 bases, there was a span of 15 bases. CDR3 coding DNA: TGTGCCAGCAGCTCACCTAGGGGGGTCGCCTACGAGCAGTACTTC. Translation gives CASSSPRGVAYEQYF.

The chain is built from TRBV20-1 and TRBJ2-7; the match to TRBD2 covers 7 bases. This CDR3 is built from 14 residues. Germline loops: CDR1 DFQATT, CDR2 SNEGSKA (reference sequence). V was clipped by 2 bases and J by 0 bases; unmatched bases: 4. The chain's CDR3 is CSARLRESSYEQYF. CDR3 nucleotides: TGCAGTGCTAGACTGCGGGAGAGCTCCTACGAGCAGTACTTC.

This chain links TRBV29-1 with TRBJ1-2, with TRBD1 matching over 10 bases. Germline assignment: CDR1 SQVTM and CDR2 ANQGSEA. The CDR3 consists of 11 residues. V shed 7 bases and J 8 bases; nucleotides not matched to a gene: 4. CDR3 residues: CSAWDRGGYTF. CDR3 bases: TGCAGCGCTTGGGACAGGGGAGGCTACACCTTC.

With regard to this clonotype: An end of the junction does not agree with germline; a read error may underlie this. V and J are TRBV15 and TRBJ1-5; the match to TRBD1 covers 9 bases. The length of the CDR3 is 15 residues. Germline lookup yields CDR1 LNHNV and CDR2 YYDKDF (reference sequence). CDR3 region: CASSQGTGLNQPQHF. The DNA for the CDR3 is TGTGCCAGCAGCCAAGGGACAGGGTTGAATCAGCCCCAGCATTTT. The full variable domain, in which reference TRBV15 and TRBJ1-5 provide the parts outside the CDR3, is DAMVIQNPRYQVTQFGKPVTLSCSQTLNHNVMYWYQQKSSQAPKLLFHYYDKDFNNEADTPDNFQSRRPNTSFCFLDIRSPGLGDTAMYLCASSQGTGLNQPQHFGDGTRLSIL.

V usage is TRBV2 and J usage is TRBJ2-7, with TRBD1 matching 7 bases. The CDR3 has 15 amino acids. J gave up 2 bases and V 4 bases, and 8 bases lay outside the gene matches. CDR1 and CDR2 from the germline V gene are SNHLY and FYNNEI. Here the CDR3 DNA reads TGTGCCAGCAGTGGAGAGACAGGGTACCCCTACGAGCAGTACTTC. It encodes CASSGETGYPYEQYF.

Concerning this clonotype itself: The conserved phenylalanine or tryptophan is not found at the CDR3 terminus, so this likely reflects a read error. CDR3 in DNA: TGTGCCAGCAGCCCGGAGCACAGCCGGAACACTGAAGCTTTCTTA. Translated: CASSPEHSRNTEAFL. The V call is TRBV7-6, the J call TRBJ1-1; no clear D. The V end was cut by 5 bases, the J end by 1 base, with 14 bases between. CDR1 and CDR2 (germline): SGHVS, FNYEAQ. This CDR3 region has 15 residues.

In this sample, this clonotype turned up once. The J gene is TRBJ1-1, the V gene TRBV9; D unresolved. Germline-derived CDR1 and CDR2 are SGDLS and YYNGEE. The CDR3 spans 14 residues. The germline V and J ends were trimmed by 5 bases and 7 bases, with 18 bases remaining between them. The CDR3 DNA reads TGTGCCAGCAGGGGAAGAGGTTCCTACAATGAAGCTTTCTTT. It codes for CASRGRGSYNEAFF.

The chain recombines TRBV7-9 with TRBJ2-5; D is uncertain. This CDR3 has 12 residues. Deletions cut 5 bases from V and 5 bases from J, with 9 bases between. From germline, CDR1 is SEHNR and CDR2 FQNEAQ (reference sequence). CDR3 nucleotide sequence: TGTGCCAGCAGCGACGATGTGGAGACCCAGTACTTC. This codes for CASSDDVETQYF.

The chain is built from TRBV5-1 and TRBJ2-2; a weak D match, TRBD2 (6 bases). This CDR3 is built from 17 residues. The germline V gene encodes CDR1 SGHRS and CDR2 YFSETQ. Trimming left V 4 bases short and J 5 bases short, with 21 bases between. The CDR3 here is CASSQGRLARLTGELFF. The CDR3 DNA reads TGCGCCAGCAGCCAAGGGCGGCTAGCGAGACTAACCGGGGAGCTGTTTTTT.

This clonotype was seen many times. This chain links TRBV29-1 with TRBJ1-4, with TRBD1 as a possible D gene (6 bases). V lost 6 bases and J lost 6, with 14 bases in between. This CDR3 has 13 amino acids. Germline CDR1 is SQVTM and CDR2 is ANQGSEA. The chain's CDR3 is CSVATGLDEKLFF. CDR3 bases: TGCAGCGTAGCGACAGGATTGGATGAAAAACTGTTTTTT.

This clonotype was seen only once. This rearrangement joins TRBV7-2 to TRBJ2-7; 8 positions match TRBD1. CDR1 is SGHTA, CDR2 FQGNSA, per germline. The CDR3 is 16 amino acids. After removal of 1 base from V and 4 bases from J, the junction contained 9 bases not matched to a gene. CDR3 nucleotides: TGTGCCAGCAGCTTAGAGGCGACAGGGGCTCGTTACGAGCAGTACTTC. Translating gives CASSLEATGARYEQYF.

Worth noting for this clonotype: Relative to the germline gene, one junction end is altered; a read error may explain this. J is TRBJ1-2 and V is TRBV15; the D gene is possibly TRBD1 (5 bases). The CDR3 contains 15 residues. Germline assignment: CDR1 LNHNV and CDR2 YYDKDF (reference sequence). This CDR3 is CASSLEGVINYGYTF. The CDR3 region has the DNA TGTGCCAGCAGCTTGGAAGGGGTTATAAACTATGGCTACACCTTC.

V and J are TRBV7-9 and TRBJ2-7, with 8 bases that match TRBD1. The junction had 15 bases not matched to a gene; V was cut back by 10 bases and J by 4 bases. Germline-derived CDR1 and CDR2 are SEHNR and FQNEAQ (reference sequence). The CDR3 extends over 15 amino acids. The CDR3 DNA is TGTGCCACCACTACAGGGGGGAACTCGAAGTACGAGCAGTACTTC. This gives the protein CATTTGGNSKYEQYF. Filled out from reference TRBV7-9 and TRBJ2-7, the complete variable domain reads DTGVSQNPRHKITKRGQNVTFRCDPISEHNRLYWYRQTLGQGPEFLTYFQNEAQLEKSRLLSDRFSAERPKGSFSTLEIQRTEQGDSAMYLCATTTGGNSKYEQYFGPGTRLTVT.

The V call is TRBV7-8, the J call TRBJ1-5, with 10 positions matching TRBD1. The CDR3 has 15 residues. Trimming cost V 1 base and J 5 bases; bases outside gene matches: 2. Germline V gene lookup returns CDR1 SGHVS and CDR2 FQNEAQ. For the CDR3, the DNA is TGTGCCAGCAGCTTAGTGACAGGGGGCGATCAGCCCCAGCATTTT. Protein: CASSLVTGGDQPQHF.

This clonotype has only a few counts. This chain uses TRBV7-2 with TRBJ2-7; the D is unclear. Trimming cost V 5 bases and J 2 bases, with 13 bases left between them. The CDR3 is 14 residues long. The germline CDR1 and CDR2 sequences are SGHTA and FQGNSA. CDR3: CASSQGQRAYEQYF. The CDR3 nucleotides are TGTGCCAGCAGCCAAGGGCAAAGAGCCTACGAGCAGTACTTC.

This clonotype has more than one count but fewer than ten. The chain uses TRBV9 and TRBJ1-5, with D perhaps matching TRBD1 (5 bases). V was shortened by 2 bases and J by 4 bases, with 10 bases between the two germline ends. Germline values: CDR1 SGDLS, CDR2 YYNGEE. The CDR3 consists of 14 residues. CDR3: CASSVSGGNQPQHF. The CDR3 region has the DNA TGTGCCAGCAGCGTTTCCGGGGGTAATCAGCCCCAGCATTTT.

V and J are TRBV2 and TRBJ2-7, with 12 bases fitting TRBD2. The CDR3 has 12 residues. Trimming took 5 bases from V and 12 from J; bases not matched to a gene: 5. Germline-derived CDR1 and CDR2 are SNHLY and FYNNEI. CDR3 in DNA: TGTGCCAGCAGTAGGACTAGCGGGGCGGGGTACTTC. It codes for CASSRTSGAGYF.